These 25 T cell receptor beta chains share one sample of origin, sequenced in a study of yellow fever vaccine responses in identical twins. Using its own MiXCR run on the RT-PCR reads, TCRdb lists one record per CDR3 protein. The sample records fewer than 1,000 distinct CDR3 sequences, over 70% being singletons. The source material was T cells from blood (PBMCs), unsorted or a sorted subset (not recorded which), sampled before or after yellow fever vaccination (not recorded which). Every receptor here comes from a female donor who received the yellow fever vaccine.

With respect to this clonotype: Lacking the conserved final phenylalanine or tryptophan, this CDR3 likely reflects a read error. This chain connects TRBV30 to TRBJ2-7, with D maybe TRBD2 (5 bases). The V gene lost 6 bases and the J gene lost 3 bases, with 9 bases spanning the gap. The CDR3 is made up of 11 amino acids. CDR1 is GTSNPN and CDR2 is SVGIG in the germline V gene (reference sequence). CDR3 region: CACTGDYEQYS. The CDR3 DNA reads TGTGCCTGTACCGGGGACTACGAGCAGTACTCC.

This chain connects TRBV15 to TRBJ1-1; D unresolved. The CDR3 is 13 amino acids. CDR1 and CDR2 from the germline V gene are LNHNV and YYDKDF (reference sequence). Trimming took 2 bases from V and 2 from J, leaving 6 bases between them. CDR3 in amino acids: CATSRRGNTEAFF. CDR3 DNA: TGTGCCACCAGCAGACGGGGAAACACTGAAGCTTTCTTT.

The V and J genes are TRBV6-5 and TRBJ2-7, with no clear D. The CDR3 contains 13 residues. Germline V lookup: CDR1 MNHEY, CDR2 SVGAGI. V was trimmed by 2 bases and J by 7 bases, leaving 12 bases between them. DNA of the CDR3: TGTGCCAGCAGTTACCTCCTTATTGGGGAGCAGTACTTC. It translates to CASSYLLIGEQYF.

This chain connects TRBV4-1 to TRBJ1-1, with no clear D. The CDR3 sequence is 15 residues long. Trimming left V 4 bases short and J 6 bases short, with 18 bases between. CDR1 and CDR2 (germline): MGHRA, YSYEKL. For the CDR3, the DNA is TGCGCCAGCAGCCTGCCCCCTACGGGGAGGGCTGAAGCTTTCTTT. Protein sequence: CASSLPPTGRAEAFF.

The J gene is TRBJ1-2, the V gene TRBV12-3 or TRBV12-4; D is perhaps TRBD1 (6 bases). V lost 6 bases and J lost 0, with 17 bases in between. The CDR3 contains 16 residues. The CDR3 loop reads CASRRDTQGANYGYTF. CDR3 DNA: TGTGCCAGCAGGCGGGACACCCAAGGAGCTAACTATGGCTACACCTTC.

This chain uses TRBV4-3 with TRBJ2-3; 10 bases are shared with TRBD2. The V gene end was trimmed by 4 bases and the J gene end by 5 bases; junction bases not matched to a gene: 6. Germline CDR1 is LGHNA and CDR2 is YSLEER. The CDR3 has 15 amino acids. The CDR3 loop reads CASSRRAGGEDTQYF. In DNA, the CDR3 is TGCGCCAGCAGCCGCCGAGCGGGGGGGGAAGATACGCAGTATTTT.

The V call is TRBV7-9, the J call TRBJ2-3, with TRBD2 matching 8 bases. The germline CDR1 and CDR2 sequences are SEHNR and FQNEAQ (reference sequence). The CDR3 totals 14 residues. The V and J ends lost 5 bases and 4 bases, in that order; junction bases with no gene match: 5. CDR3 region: CASSIGGGSDTQYF. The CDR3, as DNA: TGTGCCAGCAGCATCGGGGGGGGTTCAGATACGCAGTATTTT.

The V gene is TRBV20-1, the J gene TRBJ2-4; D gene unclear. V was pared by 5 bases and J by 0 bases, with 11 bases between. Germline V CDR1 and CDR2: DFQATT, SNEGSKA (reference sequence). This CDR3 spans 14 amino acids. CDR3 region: CSAPSAGAKNIQYF. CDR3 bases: TGCAGTGCTCCCAGTGCCGGAGCCAAAAACATTCAGTACTTC.

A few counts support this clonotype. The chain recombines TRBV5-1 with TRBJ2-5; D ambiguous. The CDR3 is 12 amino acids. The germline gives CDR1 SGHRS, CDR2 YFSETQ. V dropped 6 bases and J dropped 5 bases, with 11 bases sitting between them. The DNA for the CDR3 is TGCGCCAGCAATACAGAATCGGAGACCCAGTACTTC. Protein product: CASNTESETQYF.

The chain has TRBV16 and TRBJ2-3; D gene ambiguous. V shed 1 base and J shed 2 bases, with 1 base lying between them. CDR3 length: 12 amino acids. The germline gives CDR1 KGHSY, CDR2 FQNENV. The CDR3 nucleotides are TGTGCCAGCAGCCAATACACAGATACGCAGTATTTT. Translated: CASSQYTDTQYF.

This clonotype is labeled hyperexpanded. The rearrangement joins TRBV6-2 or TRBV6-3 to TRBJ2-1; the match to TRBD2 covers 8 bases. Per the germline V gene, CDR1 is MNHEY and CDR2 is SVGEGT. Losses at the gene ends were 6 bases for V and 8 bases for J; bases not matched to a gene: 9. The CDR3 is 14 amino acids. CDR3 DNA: TGTGCCAGCAGCTTTTTAACTAGCGGCGATGAGCAGTTCTTC. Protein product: CASSFLTSGDEQFF.

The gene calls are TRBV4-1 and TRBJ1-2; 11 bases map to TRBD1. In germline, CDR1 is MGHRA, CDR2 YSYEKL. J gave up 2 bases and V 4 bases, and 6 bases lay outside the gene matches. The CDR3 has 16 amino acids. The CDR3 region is CASSPLWDRGNYGYTF. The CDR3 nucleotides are TGCGCCAGCAGCCCCCTTTGGGACAGGGGGAACTATGGCTACACCTTC.

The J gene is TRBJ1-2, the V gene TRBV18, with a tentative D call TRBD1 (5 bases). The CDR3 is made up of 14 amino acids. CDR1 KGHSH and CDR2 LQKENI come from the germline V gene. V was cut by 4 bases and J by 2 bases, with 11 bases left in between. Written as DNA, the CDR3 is TGTGCCAGCTCACGGGGGTCGGCCAACTATGGCTACACCTTC. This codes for CASSRGSANYGYTF. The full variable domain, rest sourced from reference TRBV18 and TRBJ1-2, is NAGVMQNPRHLVRRRGQEARLRCSPMKGHSHVYWYRQLPEEGLKFMVYLQKENIIDESGMPKERFSAEFPKEGPSILRIQQVVRGDSAAYFCASSRGSANYGYTFGSGTRLTVV.

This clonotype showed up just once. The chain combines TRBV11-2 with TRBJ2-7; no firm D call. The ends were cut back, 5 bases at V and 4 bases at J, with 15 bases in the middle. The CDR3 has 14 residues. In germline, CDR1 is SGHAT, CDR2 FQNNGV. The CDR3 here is CASSPPAAPYEQYV. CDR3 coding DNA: TGTGCCAGCAGCCCTCCGGCAGCCCCTTACGAGCAGTACGTC.

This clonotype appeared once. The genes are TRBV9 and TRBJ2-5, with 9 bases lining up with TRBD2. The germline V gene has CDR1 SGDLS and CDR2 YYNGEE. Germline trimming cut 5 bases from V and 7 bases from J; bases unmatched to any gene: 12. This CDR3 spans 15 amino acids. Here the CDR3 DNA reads TGTGCCAGCAGTTTGGGGGGTAGCGGGAGTTCGACCCAGTACTTC. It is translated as CASSLGGSGSSTQYF.

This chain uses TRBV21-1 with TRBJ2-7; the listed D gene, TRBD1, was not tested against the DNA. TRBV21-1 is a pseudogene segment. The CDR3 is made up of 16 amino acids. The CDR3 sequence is CASSKVRDRVSYEQYV. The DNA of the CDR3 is TGTGCCAGCAGCAAAGTGAGGGACAGGGTCTCCTACGAGCAGTACGTC.

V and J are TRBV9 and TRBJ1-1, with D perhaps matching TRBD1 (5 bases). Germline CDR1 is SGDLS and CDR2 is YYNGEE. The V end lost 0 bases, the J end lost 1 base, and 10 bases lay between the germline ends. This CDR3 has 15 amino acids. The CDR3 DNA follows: TGTGCCAGCAGCGTAGACAGCAGGGCGAACACTGAAGCTTTCTTT. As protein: CASSVDSRANTEAFF.

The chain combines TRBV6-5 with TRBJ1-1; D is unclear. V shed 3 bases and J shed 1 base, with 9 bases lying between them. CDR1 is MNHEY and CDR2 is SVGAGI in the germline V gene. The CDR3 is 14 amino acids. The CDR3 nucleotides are TGTGCCAGCAGTTATCTCGGGCAGAACACTGAAGCTTTCTTT. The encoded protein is CASSYLGQNTEAFF.

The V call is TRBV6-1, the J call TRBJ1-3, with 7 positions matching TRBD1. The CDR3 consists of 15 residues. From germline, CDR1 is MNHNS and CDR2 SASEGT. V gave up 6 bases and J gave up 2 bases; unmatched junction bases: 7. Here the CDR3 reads CASSRQGQTGNTIYF. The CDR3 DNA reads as TGTGCCAGCAGCCGACAGGGACAAACTGGAAACACCATATATTTT.

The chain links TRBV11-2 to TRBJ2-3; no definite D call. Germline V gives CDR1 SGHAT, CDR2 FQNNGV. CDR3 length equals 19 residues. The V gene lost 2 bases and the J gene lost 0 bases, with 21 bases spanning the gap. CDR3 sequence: CASSLQPPRLQRSTDTQYF. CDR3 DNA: TGTGCCAGCAGCTTACAGCCGCCGCGCTTGCAGCGAAGCACAGATACGCAGTATTTT.

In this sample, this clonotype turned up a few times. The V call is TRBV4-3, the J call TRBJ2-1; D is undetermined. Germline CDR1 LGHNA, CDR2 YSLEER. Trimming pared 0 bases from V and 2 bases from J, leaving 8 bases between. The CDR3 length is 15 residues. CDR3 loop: CASSQDGGTYNEQFF. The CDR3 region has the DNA TGCGCCAGCAGCCAAGATGGCGGTACCTACAATGAGCAGTTCTTC.

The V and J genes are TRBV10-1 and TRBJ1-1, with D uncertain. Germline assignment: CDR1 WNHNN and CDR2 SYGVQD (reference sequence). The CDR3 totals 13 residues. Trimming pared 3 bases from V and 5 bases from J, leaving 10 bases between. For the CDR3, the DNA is TGCGCCAGCAGTGATCCGTCGCGGACTGAAGCTTTCTTT. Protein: CASSDPSRTEAFF.

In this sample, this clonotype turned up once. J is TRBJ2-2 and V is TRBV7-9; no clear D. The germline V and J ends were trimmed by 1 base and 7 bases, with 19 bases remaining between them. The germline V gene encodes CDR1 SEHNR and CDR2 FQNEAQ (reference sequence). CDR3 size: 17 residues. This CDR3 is CASSLDFGRALGGELFF. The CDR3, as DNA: TGTGCCAGCAGCTTAGATTTCGGTCGGGCCCTTGGCGGGGAGCTGTTTTTT.

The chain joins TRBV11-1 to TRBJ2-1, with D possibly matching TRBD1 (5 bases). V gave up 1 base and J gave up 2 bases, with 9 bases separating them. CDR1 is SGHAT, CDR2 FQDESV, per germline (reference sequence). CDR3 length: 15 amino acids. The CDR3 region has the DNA TGTGCCAGCAGCTTAGGGCAGGGTCCCTACAATGAGCAGTTCTTC. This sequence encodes CASSLGQGPYNEQFF.

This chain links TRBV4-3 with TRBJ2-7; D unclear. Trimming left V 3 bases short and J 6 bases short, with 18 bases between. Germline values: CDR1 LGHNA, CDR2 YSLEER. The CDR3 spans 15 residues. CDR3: CASSQNPTELTEQYF. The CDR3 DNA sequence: TGCGCCAGCAGCCAGAACCCTACTGAGTTGACCGAGCAGTACTTC.